This T cell receptor (beta chain) was retrieved from a study of post-analysis software for immune sequencing data. The CDR3 is 15 residues long. Germline V gene lookup returns CDR1 SGHRS and CDR2 YFSETQ. V was cut by 4 bases and J by 4 bases, with 17 bases left in between. With regard to this clonotype: What it binds is not known.

The TCR beta cDNA libraries contained unique molecular identifiers. TCRdb re-analysed the PCR reads in MiXCR, keeping a single row per CDR3 protein. The sample lists hundreds of thousands of distinct CDR3 sequences; 55% to 60% were seen once. Overall study results and limits: The five TRBV segments detected at higher frequency in patients than in controls included TRBV5-6, TRBV5-1 and TRBV20-1.

The receptor comes from a girl aged 2 to 10 with multiple sclerosis. The sequenced sample was blood. This chain uses TRBV5-1 with TRBJ1-1; possible D gene TRBD1, 6 bases. The CDR3: CASSGTGSSRTEAFF. CDR3 coding DNA: TGCGCCAGCAGCGGCACAGGGTCCTCTCGCACTGAAGCTTTCTTT.